One sample yielded the 21 T cell receptor beta chains listed below, sequenced in a study of PD-1 blockade in classical Hodgkin lymphoma. After autologous stem cell transplantation all patients relapsed, and prior brentuximab vedotin exposure differed between cohorts. Here immunoSEQ multiplex PCR was the method, and the copy in TCRdb shows in-frame clones only, minus some. The sample has about 25,000 clones, approximately 90% seen once. Sequencing used peripheral blood mononuclear cells (PBMCs), obtained at baseline. These receptors all come from a human donor with classical Hodgkin lymphoma.

The chain uses TRBV7-9 and TRBJ2-7, with D hard to call. CDR3 length: 14 residues. Trimming stripped 5 bases from V and 5 bases from J, with 16 bases between. CDR1 and CDR2 from the germline V gene are SEHNR and FQNEAQ (reference sequence). CDR3: CASSRSAGGDEQYF. The DNA for the CDR3 is TGTGCCAGCAGCCGATCGGCAGGTGGGGACGAGCAGTACTTC.

Note on this clone: At one end the junction does not follow the germline gene, possibly because of a read error. The J gene is TRBJ2-3, the V gene TRBV5-4; D call uncertain. CDR3 size: 15 residues. Germline-derived CDR1 and CDR2 are SGHNT and YYREEE (reference sequence). The CDR3 is CASSQDRQATDTQYF. CDR3 nucleotide sequence: TGCGCCAGCAGCCAAGATCGGCAGGCCACAGATACGCAGTATTTT.

A few counts support this clone. CDR3 region: CASTLAGGVNNEQFF. The CDR3 bases are TGCGCCAGCACTCTGGCGGGGGGTGTCAACAATGAGCAGTTCTTC. The chain employs TRBV5-1 and TRBJ2-1, with 8 nucleotides matching TRBD2. Germline lookup yields CDR1 SGHRS and CDR2 YFSETQ. The V and J ends lost 6 bases and 5 bases, in that order; junction bases with no gene match: 10. The length of the CDR3 is 15 residues.

In this sample, this clone turned up a few times. The chain has TRBV19 and TRBJ2-2; possibly TRBD2 for D (7 bases). Germline V gene sequence: CDR1 LNHDA, CDR2 SQIVND (reference sequence). The CDR3 spans 17 residues. V was clipped by 4 bases and J by 5 bases, with 20 bases between them. The CDR3 here is CASSTSPGGRGTGELFF. DNA of the CDR3: TGTGCCAGTAGTACGTCACCCGGGGGGCGGGGAACCGGGGAGCTGTTTTTT.

Only one count was recorded for this clone. This chain connects TRBV7-2 to TRBJ1-5; a weak D match, TRBD1 (6 bases). V gave up 8 bases and J gave up 5 bases, with 13 bases separating them. Germline V gives CDR1 SGHTA, CDR2 FQGNSA. The CDR3 loop spans 13 amino acids. CDR3 coding DNA: TGTGCCAGCGGGGGCGGGGGCGATCAGCCCCAGCATTTT. Translation gives CASGGGGDQPQHF.

The chain employs TRBV11-2 and TRBJ2-6, with D perhaps matching TRBD1 (6 bases). The germline gives CDR1 SGHAT, CDR2 FQNNGV. This CDR3 region has 17 residues. V lost 2 bases and J lost 4, with 15 bases in between. Here the CDR3 reads CASSLTGRVSGANVLTF. The CDR3 nucleotides read TGTGCCAGCAGCTTAACAGGGAGAGTATCCGGGGCCAACGTCCTGACTTTC.

This clone turned up a few times. This chain joins TRBV27 and TRBJ2-1, with 10 bases aligning to TRBD2. The V segment lost 5 bases and the J segment 6 bases; nucleotides outside the gene matches: 1. The CDR3 length is 13 residues. Germline assignment: CDR1 MNHEY and CDR2 SMNVEV (reference sequence). CDR3 coding DNA: TGTGCCAGCAGTACTAGCGGGGTCAATGAGCAGTTCTTC. Amino acid sequence: CASSTSGVNEQFF.

This rearrangement joins TRBV6-6 to TRBJ1-2, with 7 bases that match TRBD1. V dropped 4 bases and J dropped 7; count of bases not matched to a gene: 9. The CDR3 is made up of 14 amino acids. Germline V gene data show CDR1 as MNHNY and CDR2 as SVGAGI (reference sequence). The CDR3 loop reads CASSWDSGGSGYTF. As DNA, the CDR3 is TGTGCCAGCAGTTGGGACAGCGGAGGGTCTGGCTACACCTTC.

This sequence joins TRBV5-1 and TRBJ2-5, with TRBD2 as a possible D gene (6 bases). Germline CDR1 and CDR2: SGHRS and YFSETQ. V was clipped by 6 bases and J by 4 bases, with 19 bases between them. This CDR3 is built from 15 residues. CDR3 residues: CASTISGALRETQYF. The DNA of the CDR3 is TGCGCCAGCACCATTAGCGGAGCCCTGAGAGAGACCCAGTACTTC.

The count of this clone is one. The chain joins TRBV6-6 to TRBJ2-2, with D hard to call. V was shortened by 8 bases and J by 1 base, with 8 bases between the two germline ends. This CDR3 spans 13 amino acids. CDR1 MNHNY and CDR2 SVGAGI come from the germline V gene (reference sequence). The CDR3 DNA is TGTGCCAGCCTACAGTTGAACACCGGGGAGCTGTTTTTT. Amino acids: CASLQLNTGELFF.

The V gene is TRBV6-6, the J gene TRBJ1-2, with 7 positions matching TRBD1. J was trimmed by 4 bases and V by 5 bases; bases with no gene match: 4. This CDR3 spans 13 amino acids. Germline CDR1 MNHNY, CDR2 SVGAGI (reference sequence). The CDR3 sequence is CASSPGQIYGYTF. The CDR3 DNA sequence: TGTGCCAGCAGTCCGGGACAGATCTATGGCTACACCTTC.

The V call is TRBV5-1, the J call TRBJ2-3; D gene unclear. Germline V CDR1 and CDR2: SGHRS, YFSETQ. The germline V and J ends were trimmed by 1 base and 2 bases, with 11 bases remaining between them. This CDR3 spans 15 amino acids. The CDR3 DNA reads as TGCGCCAGCAGCTTGAATGGGGAACCCACAGATACGCAGTATTTT. Amino acid sequence: CASSLNGEPTDTQYF.

The chain recombines TRBV10-1 with TRBJ2-7; D gene unclear. Germline assignment: CDR1 WNHNN and CDR2 SYGVQD (reference sequence). V was cut by 8 bases and J by 4 bases, with 15 bases left in between. CDR3 size: 13 residues. The chain's CDR3 is CASPLFFSYEQYF. The CDR3 DNA reads as TGCGCCAGCCCTCTGTTCTTTTCGTACGAGCAGTACTTC.

The count of this clone is one. In DNA form, the CDR3 reads TGTGCCAGCAGCGTAGGGGGACAGGGCTACGAGCAGTACTTC. Amino acid sequence: CASSVGGQGYEQYF. V gene TRBV9 combines with J gene TRBJ2-7, with TRBD1 matching 9 bases. The CDR3 runs 14 residues. V shed 0 bases and J 3 bases; nucleotides not matched to a gene: 1. Germline CDR1 and CDR2: SGDLS and YYNGEE.

This clone was seen a handful of times. The rearrangement links TRBV19 to TRBJ1-1; TRBD1 matches 9 bases. There are 14 residues in the CDR3. CDR1 is LNHDA, CDR2 SQIVND, per germline (reference sequence). The J segment lost 6 bases and the V segment lost 6 bases, leaving 8 bases of the junction unmatched. CDR3 nucleotides: TGTGCCAGTAGGAATACAGGGGGCGTAGCTGAAGCTTTCTTT. This gives the protein CASRNTGGVAEAFF.

In this sample, this clone turned up once. The same CDR3 is also encoded by other DNA sequences in this sample. This chain links TRBV6-5 with TRBJ2-1; TRBD2 matches at 14 bases. V lost 6 bases to trimming and J lost 8 bases; unmatched junction nucleotides: 6. CDR1 is MNHEY, CDR2 SVGAGI, per germline. The CDR3 consists of 15 residues. The CDR3 protein is CASRTTSGGAYEQFF. CDR3 sequence (DNA): TGTGCCAGCAGGACGACTAGCGGGGGGGCGTATGAGCAGTTCTTC.

V gene TRBV4-2 combines with J gene TRBJ1-4; D ambiguous. The V end was cut by 0 bases, the J end by 0 bases, with 8 bases between. Germline V gives CDR1 LGHNA, CDR2 YNFKEQ. This CDR3 comprises 16 residues. The CDR3: CASSQEARATNEKLFF. The CDR3 DNA reads TGTGCCAGCAGCCAAGAAGCTCGAGCAACTAATGAAAAACTGTTTTTT.

This chain connects TRBV5-5 to TRBJ1-5; D is possibly TRBD1 (5 bases). This CDR3 has 15 amino acids. Per germline, CDR1 SGHKS and CDR2 YYEKEE (reference sequence). V was cut by 0 bases and J by 6 bases, with 13 bases left in between. CDR3 DNA sequence: TGTGCCAGCAGCTTGGGGTTAGGGGCCTTTCAGCCCCAGCATTTT. Its translation is CASSLGLGAFQPQHF.

V is TRBV21-1 and J is TRBJ2-1. TRBV21-1 is marked as a pseudogene. The CDR3 has 17 residues. CDR3 sequence reads: CASSKVKEGVQKDEQFF. CDR3 in DNA: TGTGCCAGCAGCAAAGTGAAGGAGGGGGTCCAAAAGGATGAGCAGTTCTTC.

This chain joins TRBV2 and TRBJ2-1; tentative D call: TRBD2 (6 bases). The CDR3 sequence is 16 residues long. Germline CDR1 is SNHLY and CDR2 is FYNNEI. V was trimmed by 7 bases and J by 1 base, leaving 17 bases between them. CDR3 amino acids: CASTSSETLSYNEQFF. As DNA, the CDR3 is TGTGCCAGCACATCTAGCGAAACCTTATCCTACAATGAGCAGTTCTTC.

The chain employs TRBV5-1 and TRBJ1-1; D might be TRBD1 (5 bases). This CDR3 region has 12 residues. Germline-derived CDR1 and CDR2 are SGHRS and YFSETQ. V lost 7 bases, J lost 5 bases, and 12 bases lay in between. CDR3 sequence: CASGEGVTEAFF. DNA for the CDR3: TGCGCCAGCGGGGAAGGGGTGACTGAAGCTTTCTTT. The full variable domain, completed using reference TRBV5-1 and TRBJ1-1, is KAGVTQTPRYLIKTRGQQVTLSCSPISGHRSVSWYQQTPGQGLQFLFEYFSETQRNKGNFPGRFSGRQFSNSRSEMNVSTLELGDSALYLCASGEGVTEAFFGQGTRLTVV.